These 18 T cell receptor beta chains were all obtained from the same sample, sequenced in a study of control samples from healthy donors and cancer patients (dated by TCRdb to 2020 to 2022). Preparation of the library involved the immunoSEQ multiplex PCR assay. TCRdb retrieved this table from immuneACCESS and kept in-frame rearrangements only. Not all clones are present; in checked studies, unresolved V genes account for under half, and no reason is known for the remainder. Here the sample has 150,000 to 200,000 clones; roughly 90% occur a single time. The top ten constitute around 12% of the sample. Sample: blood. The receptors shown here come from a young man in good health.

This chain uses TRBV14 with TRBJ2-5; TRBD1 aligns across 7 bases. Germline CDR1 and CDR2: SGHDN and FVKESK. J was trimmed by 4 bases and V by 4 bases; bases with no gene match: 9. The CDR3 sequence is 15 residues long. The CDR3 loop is CASSRGTARVETQYF. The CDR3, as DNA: TGTGCCAGCAGCCGAGGGACAGCTAGGGTAGAGACCCAGTACTTC.

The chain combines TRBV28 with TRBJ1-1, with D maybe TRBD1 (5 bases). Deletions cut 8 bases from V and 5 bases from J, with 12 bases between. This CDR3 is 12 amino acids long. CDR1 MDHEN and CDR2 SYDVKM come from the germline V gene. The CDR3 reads CASGGPGTEAFF. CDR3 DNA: TGTGCCAGCGGTGGCCCAGGGACTGAAGCTTTCTTT.

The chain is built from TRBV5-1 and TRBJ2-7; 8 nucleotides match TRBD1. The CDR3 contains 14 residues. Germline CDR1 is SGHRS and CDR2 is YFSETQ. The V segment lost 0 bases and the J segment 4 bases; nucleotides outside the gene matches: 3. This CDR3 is CASSLGQGPYEQYF. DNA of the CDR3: TGCGCCAGCAGCTTGGGACAGGGGCCGTACGAGCAGTACTTC.

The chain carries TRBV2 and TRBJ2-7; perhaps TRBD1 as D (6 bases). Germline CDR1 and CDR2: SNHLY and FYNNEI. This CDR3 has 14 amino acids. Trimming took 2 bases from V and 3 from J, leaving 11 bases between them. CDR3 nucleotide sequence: TGTGCCAGCAGTGAACAGGGGAGCAACTACGAGCAGTACTTC. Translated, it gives CASSEQGSNYEQYF.

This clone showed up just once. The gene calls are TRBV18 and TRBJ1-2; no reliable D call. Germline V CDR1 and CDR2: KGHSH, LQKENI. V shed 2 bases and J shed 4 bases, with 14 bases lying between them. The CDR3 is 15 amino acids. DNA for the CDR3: TGTGCCAGCTCACCAGACTATGGTCAGGCCTATGGCTACACCTTC. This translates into CASSPDYGQAYGYTF.

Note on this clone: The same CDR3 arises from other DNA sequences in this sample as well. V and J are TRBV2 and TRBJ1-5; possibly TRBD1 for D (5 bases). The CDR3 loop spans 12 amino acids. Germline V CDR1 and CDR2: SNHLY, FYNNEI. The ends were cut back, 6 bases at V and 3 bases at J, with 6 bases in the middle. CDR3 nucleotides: TGTGCCAGCAGGGGGGACAATCAGCCCCAGCATTTT. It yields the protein CASRGDNQPQHF.

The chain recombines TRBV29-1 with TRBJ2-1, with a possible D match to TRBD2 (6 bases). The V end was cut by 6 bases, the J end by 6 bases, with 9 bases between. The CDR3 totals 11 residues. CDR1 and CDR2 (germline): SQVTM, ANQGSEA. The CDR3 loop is CSVLTSNEQFF. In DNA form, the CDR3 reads TGCAGCGTCCTGACTAGCAATGAGCAGTTCTTC.

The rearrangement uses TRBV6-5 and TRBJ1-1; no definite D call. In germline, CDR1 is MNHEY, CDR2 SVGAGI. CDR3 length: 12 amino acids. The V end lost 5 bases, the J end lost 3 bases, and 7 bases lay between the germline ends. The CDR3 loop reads CASSRTYTEAFF. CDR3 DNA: TGTGCCAGCAGTCGAACGTACACTGAAGCTTTCTTT.

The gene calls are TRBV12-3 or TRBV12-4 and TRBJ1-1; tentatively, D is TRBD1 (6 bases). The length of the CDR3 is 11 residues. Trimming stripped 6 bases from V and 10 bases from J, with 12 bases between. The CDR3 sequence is CASSLDRVAFF. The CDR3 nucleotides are TGTGCCAGCAGCCTGGACAGAGTAGCTTTCTTT.

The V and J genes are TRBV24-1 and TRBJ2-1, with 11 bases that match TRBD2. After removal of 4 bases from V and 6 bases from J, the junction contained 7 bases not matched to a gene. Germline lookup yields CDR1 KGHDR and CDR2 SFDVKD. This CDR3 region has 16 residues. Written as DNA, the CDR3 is TGTGCCACCAGTGACTTAGCGGGAGGGCAGGGCAATGAGCAGTTCTTC. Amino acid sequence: CATSDLAGGQGNEQFF.

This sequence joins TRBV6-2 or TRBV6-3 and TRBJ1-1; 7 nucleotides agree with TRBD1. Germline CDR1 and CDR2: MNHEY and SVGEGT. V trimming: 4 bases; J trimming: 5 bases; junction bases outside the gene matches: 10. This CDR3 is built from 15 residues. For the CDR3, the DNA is TGTGCCAGCAGTTCCACCCCGACAGGGTGGACTGAAGCTTTCTTT. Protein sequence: CASSSTPTGWTEAFF.

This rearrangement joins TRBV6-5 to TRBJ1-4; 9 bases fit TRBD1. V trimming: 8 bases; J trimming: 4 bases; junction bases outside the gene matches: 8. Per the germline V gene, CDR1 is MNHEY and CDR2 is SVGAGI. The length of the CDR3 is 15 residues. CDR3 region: CASRPDRGFNEKLFF. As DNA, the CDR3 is TGTGCCAGCCGACCGGACAGGGGATTTAATGAAAAACTGTTTTTT.

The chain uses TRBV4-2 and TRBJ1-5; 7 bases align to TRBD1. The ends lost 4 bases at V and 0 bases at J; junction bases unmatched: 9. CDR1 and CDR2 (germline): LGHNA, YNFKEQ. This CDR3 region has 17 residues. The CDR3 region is CASSRRTGAYSNQPQHF. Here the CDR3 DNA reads TGTGCCAGCAGCCGACGTACAGGGGCCTATAGCAATCAGCCCCAGCATTTT.

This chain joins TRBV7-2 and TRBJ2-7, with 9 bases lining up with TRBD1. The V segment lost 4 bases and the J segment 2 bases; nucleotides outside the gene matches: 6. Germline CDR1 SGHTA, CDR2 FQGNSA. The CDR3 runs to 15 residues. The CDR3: CASSSAGTGPYEQYF. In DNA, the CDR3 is TGTGCCAGCAGCTCAGCCGGGACAGGGCCCTACGAGCAGTACTTC.

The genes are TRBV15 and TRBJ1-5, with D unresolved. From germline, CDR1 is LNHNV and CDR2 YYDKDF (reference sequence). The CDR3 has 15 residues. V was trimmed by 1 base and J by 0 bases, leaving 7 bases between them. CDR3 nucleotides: TGTGCCACCAGCAGAGGGGCAGTTAGCAATCAGCCCCAGCATTTT. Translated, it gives CATSRGAVSNQPQHF.

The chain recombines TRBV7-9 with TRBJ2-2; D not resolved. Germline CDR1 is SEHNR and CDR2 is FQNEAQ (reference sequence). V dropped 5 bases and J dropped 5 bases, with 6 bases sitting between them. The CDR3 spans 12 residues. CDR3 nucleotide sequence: TGTGCCAGCAGCCAGAAAACCGGGGAGCTGTTTTTT. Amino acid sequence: CASSQKTGELFF.

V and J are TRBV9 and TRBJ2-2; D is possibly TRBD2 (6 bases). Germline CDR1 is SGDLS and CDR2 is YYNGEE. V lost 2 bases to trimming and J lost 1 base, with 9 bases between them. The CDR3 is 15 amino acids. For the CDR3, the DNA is TGTGCCAGCAGCGTGGGACTCCAGAACACCGGGGAGCTGTTTTTT. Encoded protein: CASSVGLQNTGELFF.

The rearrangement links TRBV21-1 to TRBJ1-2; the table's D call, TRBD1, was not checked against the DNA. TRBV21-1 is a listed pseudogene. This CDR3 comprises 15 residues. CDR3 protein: CASSTNRGPIYGYTF. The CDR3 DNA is TGTGCCAGCAGCACAAACAGGGGGCCCATCTATGGCTACACCTTC.